This TCR beta chain is from a study of beta chain features in type 1 diabetes. Notes on the study in general: Moderately but significantly shorter TCRB CDR3s were found in Type 1 diabetes patients in all four CD4+ subsets.

Comments on this clone: The antigen is undetermined.

The study reverse transcribed the entire isolated RNA, so it sequenced expressed TCRB transcripts. Generated by immunoSEQ multiplex PCR, the TCRdb table keeps only in-frame clones and is missing some. The sample shows under 850,000 clones, around an eighth of them seen only once. The sequence came from a man between 18 and 29 years old with type 1 diabetes. Sequencing was carried out using naive CD4+ T cells from blood.

This CDR3 reads CASRVSGPRGEQYF. Here the CDR3 DNA reads TGTGCCAGCCGCGTTTCCGGGCCGAGGGGTGAGCAGTACTTC. The chain uses TRBV5-4 and TRBJ2-7, with D possibly being TRBD1 or TRBD2 (5 bases each). Germline V gene lookup returns CDR1 SGHNT and CDR2 YYREEE (reference sequence). V dropped 7 bases and J dropped 7 bases, with 21 bases sitting between them. The CDR3 loop spans 14 amino acids.